This T cell receptor (beta chain) is drawn from a study of T cell responses to AZD1222 COVID-19 vaccine (dated by TCRdb to the early 2020s). The study in broad terms: AZD1222 recipients whose second dose came at about 4 weeks and those whose second dose came at about 12 weeks were combined into one group, since spike-specific TCR depth and breadth did not differ between the two schedules. A total of over 230 trial participants underwent TCR sequencing, of whom some 210 received two doses of AZD1222 and some 25 received two doses of the MenACWY control vaccine. Trial participants were enrolled by age into 18-55, 56-69 and 70-plus year subgroups, with roughly 160, 29 and 62 TCR-sequenced participants respectively. Here is what the overall study found, with its caveats: The vaccine-associated CD4 TCRs covered the entire spike protein, and the dominant responses fell in regions 160-218 and 743-854. The 56-69-year group was small, and its depth increase did not reach significance, likely because of low power. Epitopes outside the regions mutated in the B.1.351 and B.1.1.7 variants were reportedly recognized by nearly half of the unique spike-specific TCRs. Because no samples from the day 14 peak response were available, repertoires could be characterized only after the peak T cell response. Conclusions about previously exposed vaccinees are limited, since just five or six AZD1222 recipients were seropositive for SARS-CoV-2 at baseline. After two AZD1222 doses, spike-specific TCR breadth and depth were significantly higher than at day 0 and than in MenACWY recipients. Participants were mostly white British and included more females than males, and it was suggested by the authors that clonal diversity may have been underestimated.

The CDR3 regions of human TCRbeta chains were analyzed by immunosequencing. The source study handled its data this way. Repertoire TCRs were matched against a reference library of SARS-CoV-2-specific TCRs generated with the MIRA antigen-specificity platform. Breadth meant the fraction of unique TCRs that were SARS-CoV-2-associated, whereas depth meant the fraction of total T cells that were SARS-CoV-2-associated. Using the MIRA data, each spike-specific TCR was mapped to the spike region that the TCR reacts to and placed in a CD4 or CD8 class. Log10-transformed breadth and depth values were compared by one-way ANOVA with Sidak's multiple comparisons tests. This immuneACCESS table, as held by TCRdb, lists in-frame sequences with V and J called but not all clones. Of the missing ones, under half trace to an unresolved V gene in checked studies; the others have no known cause. That table gives V, J and clone size, and the DNA gave D and trimming. In this sample the table shows over 150,000 clones, about 90% of which occur a single time. Of the sample, 5.5% falls within the top ten clones.

Measured from the cysteine to the phenylalanine, the CDR3 is 15 residues long. CDR3 DNA only is kept here, 45 bases in frame from base 1. The germline V gene (reference sequence) yields LGHDT for CDR1 and YNNKEL for CDR2. V loses 3 bases at its end and J loses 7 bases; junction bases beyond the gene matches: 5. This clone was observed once. Its specific antigen is unknown. No much larger clone exists at a distance of one base, and base qualities are not known. This sample's time point label indicates: baseline before first vaccination. The vaccinee samples were drawn from two UK trials, COV001 and COV002, one of which was a single-blind randomized controlled phase 2/3 trial testing AZD1222 (ChAdOx1 nCoV-19) in healthy adults. For TCRbeta chain sequencing, PBMC samples from trial participants were taken at day 0 and at day 28 after the second dose.

The TCR comes from an adult in good health. The chain is assembled from TRBV3-1 (or the pseudogene TRBV3-2) and TRBJ1-6; 8 bases in the middle match TRBD1. Sequenced here: peripheral blood, sampled on day 0 of AZD1222 vaccination. The nucleotide sequence reads as follows: TGTGCCAGCAGCCAGGGGGACAGGCGAAATTCACCCCTCCACTTT. It specifies CASSQGDRRNSPLHF.